The 8 T cell receptor beta chains in this list originate from one sample, sequenced in a study of shared clonotypes between healthy human individuals (dated by TCRdb to 2018 to 2021). Library preparation employed the immunoSEQ multiplex PCR assay. Drawn from immuneACCESS, this table holds only the in-frame rearrangements with V and J called that TCRdb kept. Clones are partly lost; checked studies trace under half to an unresolved V gene and leave the rest unexplained. The sample has 2 million to 3 million clones on record, approximately 93% of them singletons. Of the sample, approximately 0.36% falls within the top ten clones. Sequenced input: naive CD4+ T cells from PBMCs. In the paper's terms, the cell subset or site label means: CD45RA+ positively selected. Receptor source: a man younger than 30 in good health. Some clones in this sample may be carry-over from other donors' samples.

This clone has just one count. This chain links TRBV5-1 with TRBJ1-3; TRBD1 might be the D (5 bases). There are 13 residues in the CDR3. Germline CDR1 SGHRS, CDR2 YFSETQ. Trimming removed 5 bases at V and 1 base at J, with 7 bases between. DNA of the CDR3: TGCGCCAGCAGTCAGGGTTCTGGAAACACCATATATTTT. Translated, it gives CASSQGSGNTIYF. Filled out from reference TRBV5-1 and TRBJ1-3, the complete variable domain reads KAGVTQTPRYLIKTRGQQVTLSCSPISGHRSVSWYQQTPGQGLQFLFEYFSETQRNKGNFPGRFSGRQFSNSRSEMNVSTLELGDSALYLCASSQGSGNTIYFGEGSWLTVV.

The chain has TRBV5-1 and TRBJ2-1; D gene ambiguous. Trimming removed 7 bases from V and 10 bases from J, with 18 bases in between. The CDR3 runs to 13 residues. Germline CDR1 and CDR2: SGHRS and YFSETQ. This chain's CDR3 is CASAFRSGQEQFF. In nucleotides, the CDR3 is TGCGCCAGCGCCTTTCGGAGTGGGCAAGAGCAGTTCTTC.

The V gene is TRBV4-3, the J gene TRBJ2-2; 9 nucleotides match TRBD1. CDR3 length equals 17 residues. The germline gives CDR1 LGHNA, CDR2 YSLEER. V was clipped by 0 bases and J by 5 bases; unmatched bases: 7. CDR3 sequence: CASSQESYRGLTGELFF. Written as DNA, the CDR3 is TGCGCCAGCAGCCAAGAAAGCTACAGGGGGCTAACCGGGGAGCTGTTTTTT.

V gene TRBV14 combines with J gene TRBJ2-5, with D maybe TRBD2 (5 bases). With 0 bases removed from V and 2 bases from J, the gap between germline ends came to 13 bases. The CDR3 is 16 amino acids. Germline V gene lookup returns CDR1 SGHDN and CDR2 FVKESK. CDR3 amino acids: CASSQDGPSRQETQYF. In DNA form, the CDR3 reads TGTGCCAGCAGCCAAGATGGACCTAGCCGGCAAGAGACCCAGTACTTC.

This clone has just one count. This sequence joins TRBV28 and TRBJ1-1, with D possibly matching TRBD1 (6 bases). The CDR3 contains 12 residues. V was trimmed by 6 bases and J by 13 bases, leaving 18 bases between them. The germline CDR1 and CDR2 sequences are MDHEN and SYDVKM. CDR3 sequence: CASRNEDSRRFF. CDR3 coding DNA: TGTGCCAGCAGGAACGAGGACAGCCGCCGTTTCTTT.

The rearrangement uses TRBV9 and TRBJ1-1, with a possible D match to TRBD1 (6 bases). Trimming pared 3 bases from V and 3 bases from J, leaving 15 bases between. The CDR3 length is 15 residues. The germline V gene has CDR1 SGDLS and CDR2 YYNGEE. The CDR3 sequence: CASSAQGRGDTEAFF. The CDR3 bases are TGTGCCAGCAGCGCACAAGGGAGGGGGGACACTGAAGCTTTCTTT.

This rearrangement joins TRBV6-5 to TRBJ2-4; D is possibly TRBD2 (7 bases). Germline-derived CDR1 and CDR2 are MNHEY and SVGAGI. V shed 6 bases and J shed 6 bases, with 18 bases lying between them. The CDR3 loop spans 15 amino acids. CDR3 DNA: TGTGCCAGCAGACGGGGGCTTGGGGAGGGAAACATTCAGTACTTC. Its translation is CASRRGLGEGNIQYF.

The CDR3 DNA sequence: TGTGCCAGCAGTGACGGGGGGGCGGCCGATGGCTACACCTTC. It codes for CASSDGGAADGYTF. The chain recombines TRBV6-1 with TRBJ1-2; D is possibly TRBD1 (6 bases). V was pared by 3 bases and J by 6 bases, with 14 bases between. Germline CDR1 MNHNS, CDR2 SASEGT. The length of the CDR3 is 14 residues.